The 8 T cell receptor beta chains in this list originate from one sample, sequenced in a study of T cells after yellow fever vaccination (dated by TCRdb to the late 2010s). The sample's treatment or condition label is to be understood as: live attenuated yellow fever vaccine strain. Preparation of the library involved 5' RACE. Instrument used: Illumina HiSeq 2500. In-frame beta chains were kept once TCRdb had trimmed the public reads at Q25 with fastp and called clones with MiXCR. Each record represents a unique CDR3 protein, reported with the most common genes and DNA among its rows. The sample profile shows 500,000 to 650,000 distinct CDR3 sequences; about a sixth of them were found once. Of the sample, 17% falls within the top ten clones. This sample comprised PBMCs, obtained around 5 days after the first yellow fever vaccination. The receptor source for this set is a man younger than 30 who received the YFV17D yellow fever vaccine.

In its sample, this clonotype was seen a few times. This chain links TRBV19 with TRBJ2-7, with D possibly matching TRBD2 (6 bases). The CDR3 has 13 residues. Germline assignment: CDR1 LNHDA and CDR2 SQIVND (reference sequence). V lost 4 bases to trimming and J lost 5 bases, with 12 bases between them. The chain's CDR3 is CASSRTSGDEQYV. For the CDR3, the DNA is TGTGCCAGTAGTAGAACCTCGGGAGACGAGCAGTACGTC.

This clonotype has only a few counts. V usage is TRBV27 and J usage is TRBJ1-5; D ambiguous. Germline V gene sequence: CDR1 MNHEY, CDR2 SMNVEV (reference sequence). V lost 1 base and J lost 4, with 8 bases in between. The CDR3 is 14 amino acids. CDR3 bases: TGTGCCAGCAGTTTATACTCACAAAATCAGCCCCAGCATTTT. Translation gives CASSLYSQNQPQHF.

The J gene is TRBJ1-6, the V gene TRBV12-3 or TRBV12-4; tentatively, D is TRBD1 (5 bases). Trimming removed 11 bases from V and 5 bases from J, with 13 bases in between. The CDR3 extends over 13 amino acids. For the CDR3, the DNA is TGTGCCTGCAAGCCGGGGGATAATTCACCCCTCCACTTT. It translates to CACKPGDNSPLHF.

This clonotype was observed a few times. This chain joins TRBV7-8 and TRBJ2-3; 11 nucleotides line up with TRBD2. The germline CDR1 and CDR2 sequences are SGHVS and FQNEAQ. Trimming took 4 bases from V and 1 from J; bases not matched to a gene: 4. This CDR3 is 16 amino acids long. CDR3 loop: CASSSELAGGTDTQYF. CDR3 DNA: TGTGCCAGCAGCTCAGAACTAGCGGGGGGCACAGATACGCAGTATTTT.

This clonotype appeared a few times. The CDR3 region has the DNA TGCAGTGCCTGGGCCTCCCAAGCCAAAAACATTCAGTACTTC. It translates to CSAWASQAKNIQYF. This chain connects TRBV20-1 to TRBJ2-4, with unresolved D. Germline assignment: CDR1 DFQATT and CDR2 SNEGSKA (reference sequence). There are 14 residues in the CDR3. V lost 6 bases and J lost 0, with 12 bases in between.

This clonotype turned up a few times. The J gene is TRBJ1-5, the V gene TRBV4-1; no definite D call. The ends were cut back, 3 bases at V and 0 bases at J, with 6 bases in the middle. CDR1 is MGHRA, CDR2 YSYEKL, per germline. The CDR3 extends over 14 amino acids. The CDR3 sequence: CASSQPDSNQPQHF. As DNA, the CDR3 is TGCGCCAGCAGCCAGCCTGATAGCAATCAGCCCCAGCATTTT.

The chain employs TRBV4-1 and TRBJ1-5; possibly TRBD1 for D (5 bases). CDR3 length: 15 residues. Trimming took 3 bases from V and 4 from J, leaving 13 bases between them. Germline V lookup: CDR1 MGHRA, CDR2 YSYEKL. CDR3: CASSHGTGDNQPQHF. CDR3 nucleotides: TGCGCCAGCAGCCATGGGACGGGAGATAATCAGCCCCAGCATTTT.

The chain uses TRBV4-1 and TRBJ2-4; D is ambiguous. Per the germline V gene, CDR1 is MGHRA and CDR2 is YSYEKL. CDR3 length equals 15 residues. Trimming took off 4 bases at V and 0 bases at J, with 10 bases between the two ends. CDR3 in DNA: TGCGCCAGCAGCCTAAGGATACTAGCCAAAAACATTCAGTACTTC. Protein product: CASSLRILAKNIQYF.